This paragraph reports one TCR beta chain. Its antigen is undetermined. Produced via immunoSEQ multiplex PCR; TCRdb's table is partial and in-frame only. The sample holds about 68,000 clones; 85% are singletons and the top ten take around 3.2%. Time point noted: after neoadjuvant nivolumab, at surgical resection. The sample comes from a study of neoadjuvant anti-PD-1 for oral cavity cancer. As for the study in general: Patients mostly received three to four biweekly nivolumab doses at 3 mg/kg before surgery.

CDR3 length equals 15 residues. V trimming: 2 bases; J trimming: 7 bases; junction bases outside the gene matches: 9. CDR1 is SGHNT and CDR2 is YYREEE in the germline V gene (reference sequence). General study results and limits: Pretreatment Treg/Th17 ratio correlated inversely with post-treatment tumor clonality.

The specimen was PBMCs, collected after nivolumab (anti-PD-1) treatment. The chain combines TRBV5-4 with TRBJ2-1, with 7 bases fitting TRBD1. The sequence was collected from a person between 40 and 80 years old with oral cavity squamous cell carcinoma. In DNA form, the CDR3 reads TGTGCCAGCAGCTTAGGACAGGAGTGGTTGAATGAGCAGTTCTTC. Its translation: CASSLGQEWLNEQFF.